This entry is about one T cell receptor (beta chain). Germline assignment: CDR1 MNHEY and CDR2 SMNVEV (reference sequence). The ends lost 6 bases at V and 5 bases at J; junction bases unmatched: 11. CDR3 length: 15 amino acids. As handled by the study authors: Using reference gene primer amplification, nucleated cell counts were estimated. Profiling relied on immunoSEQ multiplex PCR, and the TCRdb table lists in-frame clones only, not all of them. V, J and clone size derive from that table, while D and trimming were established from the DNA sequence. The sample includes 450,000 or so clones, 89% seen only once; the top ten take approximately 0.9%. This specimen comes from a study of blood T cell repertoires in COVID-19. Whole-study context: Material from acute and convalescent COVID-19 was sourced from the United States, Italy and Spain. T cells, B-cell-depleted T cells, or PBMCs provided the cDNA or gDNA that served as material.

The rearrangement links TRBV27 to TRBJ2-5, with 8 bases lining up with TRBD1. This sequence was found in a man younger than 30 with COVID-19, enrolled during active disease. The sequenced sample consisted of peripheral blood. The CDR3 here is CASRNWQGARETQYF. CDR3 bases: TGTGCCAGCAGAAACTGGCAGGGGGCGAGGGAGACCCAGTACTTC.